This T cell receptor beta chain appears in the sequencing data of a study of response to subunit inactivated influenza vaccine. Study observations and caveats: Researchers suggested that each seasonal influenza vaccination recruits few new T cells.

As for this clonotype: Its antigen is unknown.

MiXCR, applied by TCRdb to the RT-PCR reads, yields one record per CDR3 protein. The sample shows roughly 700,000 distinct CDR3 sequences, less than 20% of them seen only once. V was pared by 11 bases and J by 3 bases, with 16 bases between. The CDR3 has 13 residues. CDR1 LGHDT and CDR2 YNNKEL come from the germline V gene (reference sequence). The V gene is TRBV3-1, the J gene TRBJ1-1; possibly TRBD1 for D (6 bases). This clonotype was sampled from a man over 45 who received an inactivated influenza vaccine. The sample here was PBMCs from blood, taken approximately 13 days after vaccination. The CDR3 region has the DNA TGTGCCTGCAATAAACAGGGAGACACTGAAGCTTTCTTT. It specifies CACNKQGDTEAFF.